This T cell receptor beta chain was recovered during a study of cytomegalovirus exposure and HLA in healthy donors. The PCR used 60 Vbeta and 13 Jbeta primers. Profiled with immunoSEQ multiplex PCR; TCRdb holds only in-frame clones, not every one. Its table records 130,000 or so clones. Germline CDR1 reads KGHSH; CDR2 reads LQKENI. The CDR3 is 14 residues long. Trimming left V 8 bases short and J 7 bases short, with 17 bases between. This rearrangement joins TRBV18 to TRBJ1-4, with D maybe TRBD1 (6 bases). Sequenced: PBMCs. The origin of this receptor is a woman in her late teens or twenties in good health and CMV-seronegative. The CDR3 protein is CASASGGAGEKLFF. As DNA, the CDR3 is TGTGCCAGCGCGTCGGGGGGGGCTGGTGAAAAACTGTTTTTT.